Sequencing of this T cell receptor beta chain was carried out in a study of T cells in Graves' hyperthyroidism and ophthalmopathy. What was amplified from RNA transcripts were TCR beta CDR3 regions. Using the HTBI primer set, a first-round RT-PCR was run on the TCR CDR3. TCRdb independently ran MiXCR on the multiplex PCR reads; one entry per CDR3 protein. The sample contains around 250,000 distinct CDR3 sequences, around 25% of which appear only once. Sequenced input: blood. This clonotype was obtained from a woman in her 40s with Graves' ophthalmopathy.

Here the CDR3 DNA reads TGTGCCAGCAGCTTAGATCCGGGGGGCCTGGGCCAAGAGACCCAGTACTTC. It translates to CASSLDPGGLGQETQYF. V and J are TRBV11-3 and TRBJ2-5; a possible D gene is TRBD2 (7 bases). CDR1 is SGHNT, CDR2 YENEEA, per germline. With 0 bases removed from V and 1 base from J, the gap between germline ends came to 15 bases. The CDR3 covers 17 residues.